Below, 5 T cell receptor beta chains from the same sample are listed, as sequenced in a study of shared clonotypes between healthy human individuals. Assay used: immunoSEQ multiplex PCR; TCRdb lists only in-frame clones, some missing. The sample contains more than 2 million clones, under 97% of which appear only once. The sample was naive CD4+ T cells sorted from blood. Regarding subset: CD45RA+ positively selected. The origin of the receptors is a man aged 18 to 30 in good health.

This CDR3 is CASSQTAEGYEQYF. The DNA for the CDR3 is TGCGCCAGCAGTCAGACAGCGGAAGGGTACGAGCAGTACTTC. This rearrangement joins TRBV5-1 to TRBJ2-7; tentatively, D is TRBD1 or TRBD2 (5 bases each). Trimming took off 5 bases at V and 4 bases at J, with 16 bases between the two ends. This CDR3 region has 14 residues. Germline CDR1 SGHRS, CDR2 YFSETQ.

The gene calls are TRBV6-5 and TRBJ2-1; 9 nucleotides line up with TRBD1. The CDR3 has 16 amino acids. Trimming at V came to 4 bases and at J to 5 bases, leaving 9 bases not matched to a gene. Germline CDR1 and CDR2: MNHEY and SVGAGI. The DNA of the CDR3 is TGTGCCAGCAGTTCCCTTGGGACAGGGACAAACAATGAGCAGTTCTTC. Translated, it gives CASSSLGTGTNNEQFF.

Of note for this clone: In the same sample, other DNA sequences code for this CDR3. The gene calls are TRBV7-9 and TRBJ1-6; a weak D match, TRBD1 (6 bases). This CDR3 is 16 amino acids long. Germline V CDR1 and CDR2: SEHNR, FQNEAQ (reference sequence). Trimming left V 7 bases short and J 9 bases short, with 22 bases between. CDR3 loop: CASTPDGAGVISPLHF. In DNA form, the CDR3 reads TGTGCCAGCACCCCGGATGGTGCAGGGGTGATTTCACCCCTCCACTTT.

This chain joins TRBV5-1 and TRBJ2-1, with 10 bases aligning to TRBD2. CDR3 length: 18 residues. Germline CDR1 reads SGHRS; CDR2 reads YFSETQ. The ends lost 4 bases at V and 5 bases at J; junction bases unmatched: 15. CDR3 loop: CASSLTFSGGLGDNEQFF. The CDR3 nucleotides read TGCGCCAGCAGCCTAACGTTTAGCGGGGGGCTGGGGGACAATGAGCAGTTCTTC.

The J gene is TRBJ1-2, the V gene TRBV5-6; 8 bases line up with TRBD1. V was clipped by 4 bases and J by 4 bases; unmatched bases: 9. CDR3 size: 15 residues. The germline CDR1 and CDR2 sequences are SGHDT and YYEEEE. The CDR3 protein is CASSPDRGFRYGYTF. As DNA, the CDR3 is TGTGCCAGCAGCCCCGACAGGGGCTTCCGCTATGGCTACACCTTC.